This T cell receptor (beta chain) stems from a study of T cells in Graves' hyperthyroidism and ophthalmopathy. Authors of the study amplified TCR beta CDR3 regions from RNA transcripts. In the first-round RT-PCR of the TCR CDR3, the HTBI primer set was used. TCRdb reprocessed the multiplex PCR reads via MiXCR and lists one record per CDR3 protein. Counted here are approximately 370,000 distinct CDR3 sequences, 15% occurring once; the ten biggest clones make up approximately 32%. CDR1 is ENHRY, CDR2 SYGVKD, per germline. The CDR3 consists of 13 residues. With 7 bases removed from V and 7 bases from J, the gap between germline ends came to 13 bases.

The chain uses TRBV10-3 and TRBJ1-4; the D is unclear. Material: blood. The TCR comes from a woman aged 25 to 39 with Graves' hyperthyroidism. The chain's CDR3 is CAITPVLGEKLFF. The CDR3, as DNA: TGTGCCATCACCCCGGTTTTAGGTGAAAAACTGTTTTTT.